This T cell receptor beta chain is drawn from a study of Graves' ophthalmopathy and Graves' hyperthyroidism. Amplification of the TCR beta CDR3 regions used RNA transcripts (as template). HTBI primers were employed in first-round RT-PCR, then a second-round multiplex PCR followed. TCRdb fed the multiplex PCR reads into MiXCR, producing one record per CDR3 protein. The data contain 600,000 to 950,000 distinct CDR3 sequences, roughly 41% of them singletons. Patients were left out if they had other autoimmune diseases, uncontrolled infections, pregnancy or lactation. The sample consisted of peripheral blood. The clonotype was recovered from an adult man with Graves' ophthalmopathy.

DNA for the CDR3: TGCAGTGCTAGAGGGGGGGGACCTGTTTCGGAAGCTTTCTTT. As protein: CSARGGGPVSEAFF. The chain has TRBV20-1 and TRBJ1-1, with a tentative D call TRBD1 (5 bases). Germline loops: CDR1 DFQATT, CDR2 SNEGSKA (reference sequence). The length of the CDR3 is 14 residues. V lost 1 base and J lost 8, with 17 bases in between.